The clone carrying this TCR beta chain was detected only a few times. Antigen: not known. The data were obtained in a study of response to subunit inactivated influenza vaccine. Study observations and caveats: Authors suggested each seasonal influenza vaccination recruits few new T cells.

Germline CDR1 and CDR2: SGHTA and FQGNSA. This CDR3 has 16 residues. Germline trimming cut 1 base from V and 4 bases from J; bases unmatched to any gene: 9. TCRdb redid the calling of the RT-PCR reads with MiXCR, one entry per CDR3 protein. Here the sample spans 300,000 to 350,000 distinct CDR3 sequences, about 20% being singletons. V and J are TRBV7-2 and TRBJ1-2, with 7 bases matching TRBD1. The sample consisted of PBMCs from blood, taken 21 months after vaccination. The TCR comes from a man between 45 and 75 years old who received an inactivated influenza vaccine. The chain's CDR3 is CASSLEGALHPYGYTF. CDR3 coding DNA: TGTGCCAGCAGCTTAGAGGGGGCCCTCCATCCCTATGGCTACACCTTC.